The 14 T cell receptor beta chains given below trace back to one sample, sequenced in a study of cytomegalovirus exposure and HLA in healthy donors. Use of 60 Vbeta and 13 Jbeta primers characterized the PCR. Data came from immunoSEQ multiplex PCR; TCRdb stores just in-frame clones and leaves some out. The sample lists approximately 210,000 clones, more than 75% occurring once. The sample consisted of PBMCs. Source of these receptors: a man aged 25-45 years in good health and CMV-seronegative.

This clone came up once. The rearrangement joins TRBV2 to TRBJ1-1; 9 positions match TRBD1. CDR1 SNHLY and CDR2 FYNNEI come from the germline V gene. The length of the CDR3 is 13 residues. V was clipped by 6 bases and J by 4 bases; unmatched bases: 3. The CDR3 protein is CASSGDRVTEAFF. The CDR3 DNA is TGTGCCAGCAGCGGGGACAGGGTCACTGAAGCTTTCTTT.

As regards this clone: In the same sample, other DNA sequences code for this CDR3. The V call is TRBV28, the J call TRBJ2-1; maybe TRBD2 (7 bases). CDR3 length: 15 residues. The V end lost 8 bases, the J end lost 4 bases, and 18 bases lay between the germline ends. Germline V lookup: CDR1 MDHEN, CDR2 SYDVKM. The CDR3 region is CASSLGGGGYNEQFF. The DNA for the CDR3 is TGTGCCAGCTCACTAGGAGGGGGGGGTTACAATGAGCAGTTCTTC.

This clone was seen a single time. The CDR3 protein is CASRNRDKPYEQYF. DNA of the CDR3: TGTGCCAGCAGAAACCGGGACAAGCCCTACGAGCAGTACTTC. The chain joins TRBV6-6 to TRBJ2-7, with a tentative D call TRBD1 (6 bases). CDR1 is MNHNY and CDR2 is SVGAGI in the germline V gene (reference sequence). CDR3 length: 14 residues. Trimming took 6 bases from V and 2 from J, leaving 14 bases between them.

This clone has only one observation. This chain uses TRBV5-6 with TRBJ2-1; possible D gene TRBD2, 5 bases. The CDR3 contains 16 residues. Per germline, CDR1 SGHDT and CDR2 YYEEEE. The V and J ends lost 5 bases and 15 bases respectively, with 30 bases between them. The DNA for the CDR3 is TGTGCCAGCAGTCAGGATGTGGGGAGCGCTGGGGTTAAGCCGTTCTTC. The encoded protein is CASSQDVGSAGVKPFF.

The J gene is TRBJ2-3, the V gene TRBV10-1; 8 bases line up with TRBD2. After removal of 3 bases from V and 6 bases from J, the junction contained 5 bases not matched to a gene. Germline V gives CDR1 WNHNN, CDR2 SYGVQD (reference sequence). The CDR3 totals 14 residues. The CDR3 loop reads CASSEGGGLDTQYF. The CDR3 nucleotides are TGCGCCAGCAGTGAAGGCGGGGGGCTGGATACGCAGTATTTT.

The rearrangement links TRBV5-1 to TRBJ2-5, with D unresolved. The CDR3 totals 10 residues. V lost 6 bases, J lost 4 bases, and 4 bases lay in between. Germline V CDR1 and CDR2: SGHRS, YFSETQ. CDR3 coding DNA: TGCGCCAGCACCGGAGAGACCCAGTACTTC. Amino acids: CASTGETQYF.

The V gene is TRBV4-1, the J gene TRBJ2-1; a possible D gene is TRBD2 (5 bases). Trimming left V 1 base short and J 0 bases short, with 13 bases between. Germline-derived CDR1 and CDR2 are MGHRA and YSYEKL. CDR3 length: 17 amino acids. The CDR3 DNA reads TGCGCCAGCAGCCAAGTCGCAGCGGCGAGCTCCTACAATGAGCAGTTCTTC. Translating it yields CASSQVAAASSYNEQFF.

In its sample, this clone was seen a few times. The chain links TRBV5-1 to TRBJ2-7; 8 bases match TRBD2. V shed 2 bases and J 4 bases; nucleotides not matched to a gene: 5. There are 14 residues in the CDR3. Germline loops: CDR1 SGHRS, CDR2 YFSETQ. CDR3 in DNA: TGCGCCAGCAGCTTAAGCGGGAGTGGGTACGAGCAGTACTTC. Protein sequence: CASSLSGSGYEQYF.

V and J are TRBV5-8 and TRBJ2-2; D may be TRBD2 (5 bases). The CDR3 consists of 16 residues. Germline assignment: CDR1 SGHTS and CDR2 YDEGEE. Trimming stripped 1 base from V and 6 bases from J, with 16 bases between. The CDR3 protein is CASSLLGEGTAGELFF. The CDR3 region has the DNA TGTGCCAGCAGCTTGTTGGGTGAGGGTACGGCCGGGGAGCTGTTTTTT.

This rearrangement joins TRBV2 to TRBJ2-1; 8 nucleotides line up with TRBD2. V lost 10 bases and J lost 2; bases outside the gene matches: 7. The CDR3 is made up of 14 amino acids. CDR1 SNHLY and CDR2 FYNNEI come from the germline V gene. The CDR3 region has the DNA TGTGCCATACCGGGGGGGGGCGCCTACAATGAGCAGTTCTTC. This gives the protein CAIPGGGAYNEQFF.

This CDR3 reads CASSMEGEDYEQYF. The CDR3 bases are TGTGCCAGTAGTATGGAAGGGGAGGACTACGAGCAGTACTTC. The chain carries TRBV19 and TRBJ2-7, with D possibly being TRBD2 (6 bases). Germline assignment: CDR1 LNHDA and CDR2 SQIVND (reference sequence). CDR3 size: 14 residues. Trimming left V 3 bases short and J 3 bases short, with 12 bases between. Based on the CDR3 plus reference TRBV19 and TRBJ2-7, the full variable domain is DGGITQSPKYLFRKEGQNVTLSCEQNLNHDAMYWYRQDPGQGLRLIYYSQIVNDFQKGDIAEGYSVSREKKESFPLTVTSAQKNPTAFYLCASSMEGEDYEQYFGPGTRLTVT.

The V gene is TRBV4-1, the J gene TRBJ2-1, with 9 bases that match TRBD2. V shed 0 bases and J 5 bases; nucleotides not matched to a gene: 8. CDR3 length equals 17 residues. Germline CDR1 is MGHRA and CDR2 is YSYEKL. DNA for the CDR3: TGCGCCAGCAGCCAAGAAGGAGGACTAGCGATGGACAATGAGCAGTTCTTC. Translating gives CASSQEGGLAMDNEQFF.

V is TRBV13 and J is TRBJ2-4, with 9 bases lining up with TRBD1. The germline V gene encodes CDR1 PRHDT and CDR2 FYEKMQ (reference sequence). J lost 3 bases, V lost 3 bases, and 3 bases had no gene match. There are 15 residues in the CDR3. CDR3 coding DNA: TGTGCCAGCAGCTTGGGACAGGGTATCAAAAACATTCAGTACTTC. This translates into CASSLGQGIKNIQYF.

The J gene is TRBJ1-3, the V gene TRBV6-5, with D possibly matching TRBD1 (5 bases). V was cut by 6 bases and J by 1 base, with 10 bases left in between. This CDR3 has 14 residues. Germline values: CDR1 MNHEY, CDR2 SVGAGI. CDR3: CASSSTVSGNTIYF. The DNA for the CDR3 is TGTGCCAGCAGCTCGACAGTATCTGGAAACACCATATATTTT.